This T cell receptor beta chain is from a study of T cell responses to AZD1222 COVID-19 vaccine. Study-level background: Analysis merged second doses at about 4 or about 12 weeks.

Here immunoSEQ multiplex PCR was the method, and the copy in TCRdb shows in-frame clones only, minus some. The sample gives over 110,000 clones, around 90% of which show up once; 1.7% is in the top ten. Concerning this clone: The antigen remains undetermined.

Regarding the study as a whole: Increased Spike-specific TCR breadth and depth were observed after two AZD1222 doses. Baseline serology detected seropositivity in only six or seven AZD1222 recipients. Repertoires were collected only later (after the peak T cell response had occurred).

The material was peripheral blood, obtained on day 0 of AZD1222 vaccination. The TCR was taken from an adult in good health.

The CDR3 bases are TGTGCCAGCAGTCTTCCCTGGGGCCGCGGCAATCAGCCCCAGCATTTT. Its translation: CASSLPWGRGNQPQHF. V gene TRBV28 combines with J gene TRBJ1-5; perhaps TRBD1 as D (5 bases). CDR1 is MDHEN, CDR2 SYDVKM, per germline. The V and J ends lost 5 bases and 2 bases respectively, with 16 bases between them. CDR3 length: 16 residues.